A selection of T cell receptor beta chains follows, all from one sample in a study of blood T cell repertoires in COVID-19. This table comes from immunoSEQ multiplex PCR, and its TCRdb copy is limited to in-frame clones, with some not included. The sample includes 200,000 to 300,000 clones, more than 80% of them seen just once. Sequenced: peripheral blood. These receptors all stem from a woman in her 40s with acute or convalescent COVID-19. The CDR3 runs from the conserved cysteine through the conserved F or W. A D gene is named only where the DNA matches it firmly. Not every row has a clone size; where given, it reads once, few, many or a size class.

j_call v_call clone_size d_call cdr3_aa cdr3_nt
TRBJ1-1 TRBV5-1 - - CASRVGETEAFF TGCGCCAGCAGGGTAGGGGAAACTGAAGCTTTCTTT
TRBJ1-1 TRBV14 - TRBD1 CASSQSNRGHGAFF TGTGCCAGCAGCCAATCGAACAGGGGGCATGGGGCTTTCTTT
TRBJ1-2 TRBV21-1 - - CASSRDGYTF TGTGCCAGCAGCAGAGATGGCTACACCTTC
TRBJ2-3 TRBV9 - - CASRGGVKSPDTQYF TGTGCCAGCAGAGGGGGGGTGAAGTCCCCAGATACGCAGTATTTT
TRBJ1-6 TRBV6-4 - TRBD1 CASSAPRDRSSPLHF TGTGCCAGCAGTGCACCTCGGGACAGGAGTTCACCCCTCCACTTT
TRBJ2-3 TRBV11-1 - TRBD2 CASSMWSSGGTQYF TGTGCCAGCAGCATGTGGTCTAGCGGGGGAACGCAGTATTTT
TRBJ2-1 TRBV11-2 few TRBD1 CASSLGQGRHNEQFF TGTGCCAGCAGCTTAGGACAGGGGCGCCACAATGAGCAGTTCTTC
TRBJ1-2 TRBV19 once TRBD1 CASAVDRGNYGYTF TGTGCCAGCGCGGTAGACAGGGGTAACTATGGCTACACCTTC
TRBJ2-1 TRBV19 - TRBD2 CASTPLAGGPNEQFF TGTGCCAGTACCCCGCTAGCGGGGGGGCCTAATGAGCAGTTCTTC
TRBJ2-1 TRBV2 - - CASSDRDSYNEQFF TGTGCCAGCAGTGACAGGGATTCCTACAATGAGCAGTTCTTC
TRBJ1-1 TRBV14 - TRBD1 CASSRSPRTGGTEAFF TGTGCCAGCAGCCGAAGCCCCCGGACAGGGGGAACTGAAGCTTTCTTT
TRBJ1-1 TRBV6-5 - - CASSYSRGDTEAFF TGTGCCAGCAGTTACTCGCGGGGCGACACTGAAGCTTTCTTT
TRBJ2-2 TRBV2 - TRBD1 CASSARGNGELFF TGTGCCAGCAGCGCCAGGGGGAACGGGGAGCTGTTTTTT
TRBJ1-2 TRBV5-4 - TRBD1 CASSSPSSGGYGYTF TGTGCCAGCAGCTCGCCGTCGTCAGGGGGCTATGGCTACACCTTC
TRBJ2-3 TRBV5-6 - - CASSPGQTPTDTQYF TGTGCCAGCAGCCCCGGACAGACCCCCACAGATACGCAGTATTTT
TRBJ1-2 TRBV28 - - CASSWTLEDGYTF TGTGCCAGCAGTTGGACTCTCGAAGATGGCTACACCTTC
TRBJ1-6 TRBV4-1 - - CASSHTGKGSPLHF TGCGCCAGCAGCCACACAGGGAAGGGTTCACCCCTCCACTTT
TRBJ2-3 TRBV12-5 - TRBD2 CASGPGLAIDTQYF TGTGCTAGTGGACCGGGACTAGCGATAGATACGCAGTATTTT
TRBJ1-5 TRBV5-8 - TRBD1 CASSLAGGINQPQHF TGTGCCAGCAGCTTGGCAGGGGGAATCAATCAGCCCCAGCATTTT
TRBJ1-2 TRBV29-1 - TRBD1 CSANRQGPYGYTF TGCAGCGCCAATAGACAGGGGCCCTATGGCTACACCTTC
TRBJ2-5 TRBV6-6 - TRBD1 CASSYPRDREEETQYF TGTGCCAGCAGTTACCCCCGGGACAGGGAGGAAGAGACCCAGTACTTC
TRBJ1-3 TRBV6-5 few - CASRARQGNTIYF TGTGCCAGCAGAGCCCGGCAGGGTAACACCATATATTTT
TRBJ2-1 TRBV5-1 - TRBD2 CASSGPLAGETYNEQFF TGCGCCAGCAGCGGCCCGTTGGCGGGGGAGACCTACAATGAGCAGTTCTTC
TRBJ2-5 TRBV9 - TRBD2 CASSPHSASGGGTQYF TGTGCCAGCAGCCCCCATTCGGCTAGCGGGGGGGGGACCCAGTACTTC
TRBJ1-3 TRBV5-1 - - CASSLAGVSSGNTIYF TGCGCCAGCAGCTTGGCCGGGGTCAGCTCTGGAAACACCATATATTTT
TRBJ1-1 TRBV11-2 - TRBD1 CASSLEFTGGLVGTEAFF TGTGCCAGCAGCTTAGAGTTTACAGGGGGCCTAGTAGGAACTGAAGCTTTCTTT
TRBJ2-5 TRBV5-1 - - CASSLVGDETQYF TGCGCCAGCAGCTTGGTCGGGGATGAGACCCAGTACTTC
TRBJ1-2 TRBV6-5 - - CASSQTEANYGYTF TGTGCCAGCAGCCAGACAGAAGCTAACTATGGCTACACCTTC
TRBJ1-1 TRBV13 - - CASSLALNTEAFF TGTGCCAGCAGCTTAGCTTTAAACACTGAAGCTTTCTTT
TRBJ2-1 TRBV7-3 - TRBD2 CASSILSGGHYNEQFF TGTGCCAGCAGCATCCTTAGCGGGGGCCATTACAATGAGCAGTTCTTC
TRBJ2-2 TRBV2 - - CASKGGNTGELFF TGTGCCAGCAAAGGGGGGAACACCGGGGAGCTGTTTTTT
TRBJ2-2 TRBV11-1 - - CASSWRATGELFF TGTGCCAGCAGCTGGAGAGCCACCGGGGAGCTGTTTTTT
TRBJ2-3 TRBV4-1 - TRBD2 CASSQDIGGADYTQYF TGCGCCAGCAGCCAAGATATCGGGGGGGCCGATTATACGCAGTATTTT
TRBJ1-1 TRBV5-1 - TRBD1 CASSAGQGDTEAFF TGCGCCAGCAGCGCGGGACAGGGCGACACTGAAGCTTTCTTT
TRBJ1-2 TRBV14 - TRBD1 CASSQDLLPDRGNGYTF TGTGCCAGCAGCCAAGATCTACTGCCGGACAGGGGTAATGGCTACACCTTC
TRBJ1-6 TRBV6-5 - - CASSRGGVNSPLHF TGTGCCAGCTCCCGTGGAGGGGTAAATTCACCCCTCCACTTT
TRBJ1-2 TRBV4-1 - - CASSQAAGSNYGYTF TGCGCCAGCAGCCAAGCAGCAGGATCTAACTATGGCTACACCTTC
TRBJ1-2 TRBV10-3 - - CAISEVRAFSGFNYGYTF TGTGCCATCAGTGAAGTTCGGGCGTTTTCGGGATTTAACTATGGCTACACCTTC
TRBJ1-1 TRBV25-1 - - CASKPPTVSMNTEAFF TGTGCCAGCAAACCTCCGACAGTTAGCATGAACACTGAAGCTTTCTTT
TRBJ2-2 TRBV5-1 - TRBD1 CASSLTGGTNTGELFF TGCGCCAGCAGCTTGACAGGGGGTACGAACACCGGGGAGCTGTTTTTT
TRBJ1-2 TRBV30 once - CAWSENYDGNYGYTF TGTGCCTGGAGTGAAAACTACGATGGTAACTATGGCTACACCTTC
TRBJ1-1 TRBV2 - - CASRGASTPEAFF TGTGCCAGCAGGGGGGCGTCTACCCCTGAAGCTTTCTTT
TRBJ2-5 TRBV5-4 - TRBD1 CASSLPGQGTEETQYF TGTGCCAGCAGCTTGCCCGGACAGGGGACGGAAGAGACCCAGTACTTC
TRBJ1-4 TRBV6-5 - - CASSFDPAATNEKLFF TGTGCCAGCAGTTTCGACCCAGCGGCAACTAATGAAAAACTGTTTTTT
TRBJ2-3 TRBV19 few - CASSISLLRTDTQYF TGTGCCAGTAGTATAAGCTTATTGCGCACAGATACGCAGTATTTT
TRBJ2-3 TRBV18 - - CASSPLPVESTDTQYF TGTGCCAGCTCACCCCTCCCGGTCGAAAGCACAGATACGCAGTATTTT
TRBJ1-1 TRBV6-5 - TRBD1 CASRGQGATEAFF TGTGCCAGCAGGGGACAGGGGGCTACTGAAGCTTTCTTT
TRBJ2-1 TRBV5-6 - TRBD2 CASRRGLAGGPSSYNEQFF TGTGCCAGCAGAAGAGGACTAGCGGGGGGGCCGAGCTCCTACAATGAGCAGTTCTTC